This T cell receptor beta chain was sequenced for a study of yellow fever vaccine responses in identical twins. Only a few counts were recorded for this clonotype. TCRdb ran MiXCR on the RT-PCR reads and lists one entry per CDR3 protein. The table lists about 2,400 distinct CDR3 sequences, about four fifths of them singletons, with 5.4% in the top ten. This clonotype was sampled from a woman in her late teens or twenties who received the yellow fever vaccine. The source material was T cells from blood (PBMCs), unsorted or a sorted subset (not recorded which), sampled before or after yellow fever vaccination (not recorded which).

The CDR3 DNA reads TGTGCCAGCAGCATGACAGGGGAGGGGTTTTCACCCCTCCACTTT. This translates into CASSMTGEGFSPLHF. The gene calls are TRBV6-1 and TRBJ1-6; 8 nucleotides agree with TRBD1. This CDR3 is 15 amino acids long. The germline V gene has CDR1 MNHNS and CDR2 SASEGT. Trimming cost V 6 bases and J 9 bases; bases outside gene matches: 10.